Reported below is one T cell receptor beta chain. The antigen remains unidentified. A J-beta primer mix and a sample-barcoded 5' primer were used in a second PCR of about 7 to 12 cycles. TCRdb re-derived calls from the 5' RACE reads in MiXCR, one entry per CDR3 protein. The table records approximately 1.5 million distinct CDR3 sequences, roughly 32% of them present only once. The sample comes from a study of blood T cells in healthy people across ages. Study-wide points: Long-lived donors had more naive CD4+ cells and higher diversity than aged donors.

Germline V gives CDR1 SGHRS, CDR2 YFSETQ. Deletions cut 0 bases from V and 0 bases from J, with 9 bases between. The CDR3 is made up of 15 amino acids. Sequencing was carried out using blood. The origin of this receptor is a woman in her twenties or thirties in good health. J is TRBJ1-1 and V is TRBV5-1, with D possibly matching TRBD1 (6 bases). DNA of the CDR3: TGCGCCAGCAGCTTGGGGACAGAAATGAACACTGAAGCTTTCTTT. This codes for CASSLGTEMNTEAFF.